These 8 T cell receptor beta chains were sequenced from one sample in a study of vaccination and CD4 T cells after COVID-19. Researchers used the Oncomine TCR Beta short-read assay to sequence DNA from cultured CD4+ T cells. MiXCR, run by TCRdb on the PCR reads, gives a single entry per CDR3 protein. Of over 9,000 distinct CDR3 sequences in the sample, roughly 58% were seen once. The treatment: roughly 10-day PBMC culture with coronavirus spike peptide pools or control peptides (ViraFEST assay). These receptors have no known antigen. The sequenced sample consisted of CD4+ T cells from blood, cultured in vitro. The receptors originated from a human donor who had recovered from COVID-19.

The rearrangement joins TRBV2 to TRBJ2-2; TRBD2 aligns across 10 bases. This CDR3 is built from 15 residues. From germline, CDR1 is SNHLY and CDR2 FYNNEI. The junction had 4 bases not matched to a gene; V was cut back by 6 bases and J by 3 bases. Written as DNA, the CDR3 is TGTGCCAGCAGCTCAGCGGGAGGGGACACCGGGGAGCTGTTTTTT. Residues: CASSSAGGDTGELFF. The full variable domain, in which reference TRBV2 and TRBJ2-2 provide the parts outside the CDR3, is EPEVTQTPSHQVTQMGQEVILRCVPISNHLYFYWYRQILGQKVEFLVSFYNNEISEKSEIFDDQFSVERPDGSNFTLKIRSTKLEDSAMYFCASSSAGGDTGELFFGEGSRLTVL.

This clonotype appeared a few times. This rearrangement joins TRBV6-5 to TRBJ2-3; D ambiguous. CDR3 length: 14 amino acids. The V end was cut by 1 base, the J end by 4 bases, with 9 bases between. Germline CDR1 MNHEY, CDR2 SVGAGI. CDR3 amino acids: CASSYLRSADTQYF. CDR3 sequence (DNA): TGTGCCAGCAGTTACTTACGCTCGGCAGATACGCAGTATTTT.

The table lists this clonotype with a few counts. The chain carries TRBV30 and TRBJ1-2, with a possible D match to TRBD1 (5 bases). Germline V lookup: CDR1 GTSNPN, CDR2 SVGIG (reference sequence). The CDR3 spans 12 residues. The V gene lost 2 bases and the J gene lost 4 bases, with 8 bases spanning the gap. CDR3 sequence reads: CAWSRGGYGYTF. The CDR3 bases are TGTGCCTGGAGTCGGGGGGGCTATGGCTACACCTTC. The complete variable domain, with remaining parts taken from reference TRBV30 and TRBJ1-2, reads SQTIHQWPATLVQPVGSPLSLECTVEGTSNPNLYWYRQAAGRGLQLLFYSVGIGQISSEVPQNLSASRPQDRQFILSSKKLLLSDSGFYLCAWSRGGYGYTFGSGTRLTVV.

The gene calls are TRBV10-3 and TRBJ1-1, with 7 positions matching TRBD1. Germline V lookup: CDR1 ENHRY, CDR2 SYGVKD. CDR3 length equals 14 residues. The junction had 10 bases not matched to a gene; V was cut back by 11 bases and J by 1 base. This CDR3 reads CASQGNGGNTEAFF. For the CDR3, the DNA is TGTGCCTCACAGGGGAACGGGGGGAACACTGAAGCTTTCTTT.

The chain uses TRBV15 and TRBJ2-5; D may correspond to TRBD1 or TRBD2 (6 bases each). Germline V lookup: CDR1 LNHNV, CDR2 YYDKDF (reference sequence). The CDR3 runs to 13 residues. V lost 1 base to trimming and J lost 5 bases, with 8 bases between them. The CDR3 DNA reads TGTGCCACCAGCAGAGTAGGGGGGGAGACCCAGTACTTC. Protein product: CATSRVGGETQYF.

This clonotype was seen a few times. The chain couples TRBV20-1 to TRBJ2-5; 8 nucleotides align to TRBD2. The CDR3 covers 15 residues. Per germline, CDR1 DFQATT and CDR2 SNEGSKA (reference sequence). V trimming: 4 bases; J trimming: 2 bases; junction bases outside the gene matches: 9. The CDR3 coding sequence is TGCAGTGCTACAGGGGTTACGGGAGGGCAAGAGACCCAGTACTTC. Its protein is CSATGVTGGQETQYF.

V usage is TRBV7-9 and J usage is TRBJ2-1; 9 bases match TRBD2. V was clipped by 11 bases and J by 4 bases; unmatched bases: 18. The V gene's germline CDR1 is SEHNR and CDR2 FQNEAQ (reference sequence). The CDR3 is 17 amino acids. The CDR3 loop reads CAVRLSSGTSRYNEQFF. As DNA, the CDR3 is TGTGCCGTACGACTCTCTTCCGGGACTAGCCGATACAATGAGCAGTTCTTC.

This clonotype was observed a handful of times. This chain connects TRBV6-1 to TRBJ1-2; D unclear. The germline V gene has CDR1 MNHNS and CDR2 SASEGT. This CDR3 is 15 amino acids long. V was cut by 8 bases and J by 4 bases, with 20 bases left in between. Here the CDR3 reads CASEPGHPQSYGYTF. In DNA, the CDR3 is TGTGCCAGCGAGCCCGGGCACCCGCAAAGCTATGGCTACACCTTC.